These 31 T cell receptor beta chains came from one sample sequenced in a study of T cells in Graves' hyperthyroidism and ophthalmopathy. What was amplified from RNA transcripts were TCR beta CDR3 regions. Using the HTBI primer set, a first-round RT-PCR was run on the TCR CDR3. TCRdb used MiXCR to reprocess the multiplex PCR reads, holding one entry per CDR3 protein. Among hundreds of thousands of distinct CDR3 sequences, 14% to 15% were seen once, and the ten largest hold roughly 13%. Sequencing input: blood. The receptors shown here come from a man between 18 and 29 years old with Graves' ophthalmopathy.

The chain is built from TRBV9 and TRBJ2-1; D call uncertain. This CDR3 has 14 residues. The ends were cut back, 4 bases at V and 4 bases at J, with 12 bases in the middle. CDR1 and CDR2 from the germline V gene are SGDLS and YYNGEE. This CDR3 reads CASSPPGEYNEQFF. CDR3 DNA: TGTGCCAGCAGCCCCCCCGGAGAGTACAATGAGCAGTTCTTC.

The sample holds a few counts of this clonotype. The rearrangement links TRBV20-1 to TRBJ1-4; 7 positions agree with TRBD1. This CDR3 contains 15 residues. With 0 bases clipped from V and 5 bases from J, the junction kept 6 bases outside the gene matches. Germline V gene data show CDR1 as DFQATT and CDR2 as SNEGSKA (reference sequence). CDR3 amino acids: CSARDNRGANEKLFF. CDR3 in DNA: TGCAGTGCTAGAGATAACAGGGGCGCAAATGAAAAACTGTTTTTT.

This clonotype was seen many times. V and J are TRBV5-1 and TRBJ2-3, with D maybe TRBD2 (5 bases). The CDR3 consists of 16 residues. The V gene lost 2 bases and the J gene lost 0 bases, with 13 bases spanning the gap. In germline, CDR1 is SGHRS, CDR2 YFSETQ. CDR3 nucleotide sequence: TGCGCCAGCAGCTTCATCCGGGGATCTAGCACAGATACGCAGTATTTT. Translated, it gives CASSFIRGSSTDTQYF.

A remark on this clonotype: Since a much larger clone is just one base distant, this may be a read error. V gene TRBV5-6 combines with J gene TRBJ2-5, with D perhaps assigned TRBD1 or TRBD2 (5 bases each). The J call is in doubt because the DNA end fits TRBJ2-1 better. Germline V gives CDR1 SGHDT, CDR2 YYEEEE. The CDR3 loop spans 17 amino acids. In DNA form, the CDR3 reads TGTGCCAGCAGATCCTGGGACGGACCACCACCTTTTGAGACCCAGTTCTTC. Residues: CASRSWDGPPPFETQFF.

This clonotype was detected many times. The chain has TRBV24-1 and TRBJ2-5; maybe TRBD1 (6 bases). The CDR3 has 14 amino acids. Between the trimmed V and J ends, which lost 4 bases and 1 base, there was a span of 9 bases. CDR1 and CDR2 from the germline V gene are KGHDR and SFDVKD. The CDR3 nucleotides read TGTGCCACCAGTGAGGCGGACAGCCAAGAGACCCAGTACTTC. It translates to CATSEADSQETQYF.

This clonotype was observed a handful of times. The chain is built from TRBV9 and TRBJ2-1; 9 bases fit TRBD1. Losses at the gene ends were 10 bases for V and 5 bases for J; bases not matched to a gene: 10. Germline CDR1 reads SGDLS; CDR2 reads YYNGEE. CDR3 length: 14 residues. CDR3: CAGPGTGLHNEQFF. The CDR3 coding sequence is TGTGCCGGACCTGGGACAGGGCTACACAATGAGCAGTTCTTC.

Here the CDR3 reads CASSGQRDSPLHF. Here the CDR3 DNA reads TGTGCCAGCAGCGGACAGAGGGATTCACCCCTCCACTTT. The chain uses TRBV12-3 or TRBV12-4 and TRBJ1-6; tentatively, D is TRBD1 (6 bases). With 6 bases removed from V and 8 bases from J, the gap between germline ends came to 11 bases. The CDR3 is 13 residues long.

This clonotype was observed at least ten times. The rearrangement joins TRBV7-2 to TRBJ2-7; D is unresolved. The germline V gene encodes CDR1 SGHTA and CDR2 FQGNSA. V gave up 3 bases and J gave up 0 bases, with 9 bases separating them. This CDR3 is 14 amino acids long. CDR3 in amino acids: CASSLAESSYEQYF. In nucleotides, the CDR3 is TGTGCCAGCAGCTTGGCAGAAAGCTCCTACGAGCAGTACTTC.

The chain is built from TRBV2 and TRBJ2-7; 9 positions match TRBD2. The length of the CDR3 is 14 residues. The ends lost 10 bases at V and 2 bases at J; junction bases unmatched: 9. Germline V gives CDR1 SNHLY, CDR2 FYNNEI. CDR3 amino acids: CATLTSGGPYEQYF. CDR3 in DNA: TGTGCCACTCTGACTAGCGGAGGCCCCTACGAGCAGTACTTC.

The chain links TRBV24-1 to TRBJ1-5; perhaps TRBD1 as D (5 bases). V was trimmed by 0 bases and J by 6 bases, leaving 8 bases between them. The CDR3 has 14 residues. From germline, CDR1 is KGHDR and CDR2 SFDVKD. Here the CDR3 reads CATSDLGGLQPQHF. For the CDR3, the DNA is TGTGCCACCAGTGATTTGGGGGGTCTTCAGCCCCAGCATTTT.

Many counts were recorded for this clonotype. The V and J genes are TRBV11-3 and TRBJ2-1; no reliable D call. V was trimmed by 5 bases and J by 7 bases, leaving 9 bases between them. Germline loops: CDR1 SGHNT, CDR2 YENEEA. This CDR3 is 12 amino acids long. CDR3 nucleotide sequence: TGTGCCAGCAGCCCCCAAGGGAATGAGCAGTTCTTC. It codes for CASSPQGNEQFF.

This clonotype has at least ten counts. This chain links TRBV11-2 with TRBJ1-2, with TRBD1 matching over 8 bases. The germline gives CDR1 SGHAT, CDR2 FQNNGV. The CDR3 covers 18 residues. V gave up 5 bases and J gave up 8 bases; unmatched junction bases: 22. CDR3 loop: CASSRSSSSGTGVYGYTF. CDR3 DNA: TGTGCCAGCAGCCGGTCCAGCAGCTCGGGGACAGGTGTTTACGGCTACACCTTC.

This clonotype has ten or more counts. This sequence joins TRBV2 and TRBJ2-7; D perhaps matches TRBD1 (8 bases). The germline CDR1 and CDR2 sequences are SNHLY and FYNNEI. The CDR3 has 13 residues. Trimming pared 8 bases from V and 3 bases from J, leaving 14 bases between. The CDR3 DNA follows: TGTGCCAGCGATTACAGGGGGGGCTACGAGCAGTACTTC. As protein: CASDYRGGYEQYF.

This chain links TRBV10-2 with TRBJ1-3, with D unclear. CDR1 and CDR2 from the germline V gene are WSHSY and SAAADI. Trimming took 8 bases from V and 4 from J, leaving 15 bases between them. The CDR3 consists of 14 residues. The CDR3 DNA sequence: TGCGCCAGCCGCGGTCCCGAGCTCGGAAACACCATATATTTT. It codes for CASRGPELGNTIYF.

This clonotype has ten or more counts. The chain links TRBV5-1 to TRBJ2-1; no definite D call. The germline V gene encodes CDR1 SGHRS and CDR2 YFSETQ. The CDR3 covers 12 residues. V was pared by 0 bases and J by 8 bases, with 6 bases between. The CDR3 nucleotides are TGCGCCAGCAGCTTGGGGGGTGATGAGCAGTTCTTC. The encoded protein is CASSLGGDEQFF.

This clonotype was seen a handful of times. The rearrangement links TRBV10-2 to TRBJ2-7; D not resolved. The CDR3 is made up of 14 amino acids. The germline CDR1 and CDR2 sequences are WSHSY and SAAADI. Between the trimmed V and J ends, which lost 3 bases and 0 bases, there was a span of 9 bases. The CDR3 DNA reads TGCGCCAGCAGTGAAACGCCTAGCTCCTACGAGCAGTACTTC. This sequence encodes CASSETPSSYEQYF.

This clonotype came up many times. Here the CDR3 reads CASSFGSWELFF. CDR3 nucleotide sequence: TGTGCCAGCAGCTTTGGGTCCTGGGAGCTGTTTTTT. The chain has TRBV11-2 and TRBJ2-2; no clear D gene. Germline loops: CDR1 SGHAT, CDR2 FQNNGV. There are 12 residues in the CDR3. V lost 3 bases, J lost 9 bases, and 8 bases lay in between.

This clonotype has a count of ten or more. The rearrangement joins TRBV9 to TRBJ2-7; TRBD1 matches at 9 bases. This CDR3 contains 14 residues. The V segment lost 3 bases and the J segment 6 bases; nucleotides outside the gene matches: 7. In germline, CDR1 is SGDLS, CDR2 YYNGEE. The CDR3 here is CASSGTGEFSEQYF. The CDR3 nucleotides are TGTGCCAGCAGCGGGACAGGGGAGTTCTCCGAGCAGTACTTC.

This clonotype was counted many times. The V gene is TRBV20-1, the J gene TRBJ2-7; 10 bases align to TRBD2. Trimming removed 6 bases from V and 4 bases from J; junction bases left unmatched: 9. This CDR3 spans 14 amino acids. Germline V gene lookup returns CDR1 DFQATT and CDR2 SNEGSKA (reference sequence). CDR3 loop: CSAHPLAGVYEQYF. CDR3 DNA: TGCAGTGCCCACCCCCTAGCGGGAGTATACGAGCAGTACTTC.

A word on this clonotype: Given the absence of the conserved phenylalanine or tryptophan at the CDR3 end, a read error is likely. The genes are TRBV28 and TRBJ2-1, with 11 bases identical to TRBD2. Trimming took 5 bases from V and 1 from J; bases not matched to a gene: 1. Germline CDR1 reads MDHEN; CDR2 reads SYDVKM. This CDR3 region has 15 residues. This CDR3 reads CASSIAGGSYNEQFL. CDR3 coding DNA: TGTGCCAGCAGTATAGCGGGGGGGTCCTACAATGAGCAGTTCCTC.

This clonotype was found many times. The V call is TRBV12-3 or TRBV12-4, the J call TRBJ2-7, with D perhaps assigned TRBD1 or TRBD2 (6 bases each). The CDR3 extends over 15 amino acids. Trimming shortened V by 7 bases and J by 0 bases, and 16 bases separated the two germline ends. The CDR3 DNA follows: TGTGCCAGCACCCTTGGGGGCGGGGTCTCCTACGAGCAGTACTTC. Translated, it gives CASTLGGGVSYEQYF.

This clonotype was seen at least ten times. The rearrangement links TRBV7-2 to TRBJ1-2, with 8 bases matching TRBD1. Losses at the gene ends were 5 bases for V and 2 bases for J; bases not matched to a gene: 7. The CDR3 is 15 amino acids. Per germline, CDR1 SGHTA and CDR2 FQGNSA. The CDR3 sequence is CASSPGQGTNYGYTF. The CDR3 DNA follows: TGTGCCAGCAGCCCCGGACAGGGAACGAACTATGGCTACACCTTC.

Many counts were recorded for this clonotype. The chain carries TRBV4-1 and TRBJ2-3; D assignment may be TRBD1 or TRBD2 (6 bases each). V was cut by 2 bases and J by 10 bases, with 13 bases left in between. CDR1 and CDR2 (germline): MGHRA, YSYEKL. The CDR3 contains 13 residues. The chain's CDR3 is CASSQLSGEAQYF. In DNA form, the CDR3 reads TGCGCCAGCAGCCAACTGTCAGGGGAGGCGCAGTATTTT.

The chain links TRBV12-3 or TRBV12-4 to TRBJ2-7; 7 nucleotides match TRBD1. Trimming cost V 7 bases and J 6 bases; bases outside gene matches: 6. The CDR3 runs to 12 residues. This chain's CDR3 is CASTHGTAEQYF. Written as DNA, the CDR3 is TGTGCCAGCACCCACGGGACAGCCGAGCAGTACTTC.

DNA for the CDR3: TGTGCCGCGGCAAGGGGGGCCCACTATGGCTACACCTTC. Protein sequence: CAAARGAHYGYTF. The V call is TRBV7-2, the J call TRBJ1-2, with D perhaps TRBD1 (6 bases). Per the germline V gene, CDR1 is SGHTA and CDR2 is FQGNSA. The CDR3 loop spans 13 amino acids. V was pared by 11 bases and J by 3 bases, with 16 bases between.

The sample holds many counts of this clonotype. The rearrangement joins TRBV7-9 to TRBJ2-5; D call uncertain. This CDR3 spans 15 amino acids. The germline gives CDR1 SEHNR, CDR2 FQNEAQ (reference sequence). Trimming took off 0 bases at V and 7 bases at J, with 15 bases between the two ends. The CDR3 reads CASSLAHLAAGTQYF. The CDR3 DNA reads TGTGCCAGCAGCTTAGCGCATCTGGCGGCAGGGACCCAGTACTTC.

This clonotype was detected many times. The DNA of the CDR3 is TGTGCCAGCAGCCCGGTTGGGGGACTAGCGATAACCGGGGAGCTGTTTTTT. Translating it yields CASSPVGGLAITGELFF. This chain joins TRBV13 and TRBJ2-2, with TRBD2 identical over 10 bases. Germline V gene data show CDR1 as PRHDT and CDR2 as FYEKMQ (reference sequence). Trimming removed 5 bases from V and 5 bases from J; junction bases left unmatched: 11. The CDR3 has 17 amino acids.

Comment on this clonotype: A much larger clone lies one base from this, so it may be a read error. The V call is TRBV20-1, the J call TRBJ1-5; D not resolved. Germline CDR1 is DFQATT and CDR2 is SNEGSKA (reference sequence). The CDR3 length is 12 residues. The V end lost 6 bases, the J end lost 3 bases, and 9 bases lay between the germline ends. CDR3 nucleotide sequence: TGCAGTGCCCTACGGCCCAATCAGCCCCAGCATTTT. Residues: CSALRPNQPQHF.

This clonotype was recorded a few times. This may come from a read error, since a much larger clone is one base off. This chain uses TRBV12-3 or TRBV12-4 with TRBJ2-1; 10 bases line up with TRBD1. The ends lost 8 bases at V and 5 bases at J; junction bases unmatched: 6. The CDR3 extends over 14 amino acids. CDR3 sequence reads: CASGRDRGNNEQFF. The CDR3 coding sequence is TGTGCCAGCGGCCGGGACAGGGGAAACAATGAGCAGTTCTTC.

As regards this clonotype: One end of the junction does not line up with germline, which may come from a read error. V is TRBV11-2 and J is TRBJ1-1; no clear D gene. CDR1 SGHAT and CDR2 FQNNGV come from the germline V gene. This CDR3 comprises 12 residues. The DNA for the CDR3 is TGTGCCAGCAGCTTAATGAACACTGAAGCTTGCTTT. This codes for CASSLMNTEACF.

This clonotype was seen a few times. A read error may explain this, as a much larger clone is one base away. This rearrangement joins TRBV12-3 or TRBV12-4 to TRBJ2-5; 12 bases map to TRBD2. The CDR3 totals 16 residues. With V trimmed by 3 bases and J by 6 bases, 8 bases remained unmatched. Written as DNA, the CDR3 is TGTGCCAGCAGTTTGGCCACTAGCGGGGGGATAAAGACCCAGTACTTC. Translation: CASSLATSGGIKTQYF.